This T cell receptor (beta chain) was recorded in a study of blood T cell repertoires in COVID-19 (dated by TCRdb to 2020 to 2021). As for the study more broadly: Samples from collaborators originated in the United States, Italy and Spain and spanned both the acute and convalescent phases of COVID-19. The prospective study material was composed of cDNA or gDNA derived from T cells, B-cell-depleted T cells, or PBMCs. Deeply sampled blood TCRbeta repertoires from subjects exposed to, actively infected with, or recovered from COVID-19 were included in the dataset. The repertoires were released in a freely available public database meant as a resource for research on the immune response to SARS-CoV-2. Samples came from the ongoing ImmuneRACE study (first 160 participants) plus 1,254 subjects from 6 global collaborators. A de-identified subject ID, COVID-19 status, age in years and sex were almost always included in the sample metadata. Where available, HLA class I and class II types were taken from metadata supplied by the sample provider and were not determined by assay-based typing. General conclusions and limits of the study: How much clinical and demographic metadata was included differed by source and by participant, and the metadata was provided uncurated.

The sample holds one count of this clone. Its antigen is unknown. Within one base of it there is no much larger clone, and no base qualities were kept. TCRbeta CDR3 regions were amplified from genomic DNA using the immunoSEQ Assay, a bias-controlled multiplex PCR. On the study's bioinformatics: Nucleated cell counts per sample were estimated from amplification of reference gene primers within the assay. To quantify the absolute abundance of each unique TCRbeta CDR3 rearrangement, sequence reads were collapsed and filtered. For each sample, productive Simpson clonality was calculated as the square root of Simpson's diversity index over productive rearrangements. Drawn from immuneACCESS, this table holds only the in-frame rearrangements with V and J called that TCRdb kept. Clones are partly lost; checked studies trace under half to an unresolved V gene and leave the rest unexplained. V, J and clone size derive from that table, while D and trimming were established from the DNA sequence. For this sample the table gives about 190,000 clones, of which almost 90% were detected only once. Of the sample, 0.6% to 0.8% falls within the top ten clones.

CDR1 and CDR2, looked up from the germline V gene, are KGHDR and SFDVKD. V ends up 4 bases short and J 7 bases short, with an unmatched junction base count of 10. From its cysteine to its phenylalanine, the CDR3 spans 16 amino acids. The sequence is cut down to CDR3 DNA, 48 bases in frame from base 1. Collaborating institutions collected whole blood in K2EDTA tubes following their own protocols. For TCRbeta analysis, collaborator samples were shipped as frozen whole blood, as isolated PBMCs, or as DNA extracted from either sample type. This chain joins TRBV24-1 to TRBJ2-1; TRBD2 fits 9 bases in the junction. The source material was peripheral blood. The receptor was derived from a middle-aged man with acute or convalescent COVID-19. The bases read TGTGCCACCAGTGACCTTAGCGGGGGTCTTTTGAATGAGCAGTTCTTC. Its translation is CATSDLSGGLLNEQFF.